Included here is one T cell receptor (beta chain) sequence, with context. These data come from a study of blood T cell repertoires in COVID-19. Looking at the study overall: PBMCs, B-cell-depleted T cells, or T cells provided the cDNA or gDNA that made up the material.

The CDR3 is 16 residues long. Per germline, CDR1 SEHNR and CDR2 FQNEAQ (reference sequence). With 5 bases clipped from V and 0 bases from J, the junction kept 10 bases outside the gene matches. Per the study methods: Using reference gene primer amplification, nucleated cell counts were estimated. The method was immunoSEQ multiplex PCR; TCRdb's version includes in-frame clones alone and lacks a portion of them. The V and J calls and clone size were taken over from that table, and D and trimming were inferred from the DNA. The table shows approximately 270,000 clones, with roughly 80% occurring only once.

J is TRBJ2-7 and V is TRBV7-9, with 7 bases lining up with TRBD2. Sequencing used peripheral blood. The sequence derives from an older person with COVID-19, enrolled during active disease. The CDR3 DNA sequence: TGTGCCAGCAGCATAAGCGGGACGGGGAGCTCCTACGAGCAGTACTTC. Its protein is CASSISGTGSSYEQYF.